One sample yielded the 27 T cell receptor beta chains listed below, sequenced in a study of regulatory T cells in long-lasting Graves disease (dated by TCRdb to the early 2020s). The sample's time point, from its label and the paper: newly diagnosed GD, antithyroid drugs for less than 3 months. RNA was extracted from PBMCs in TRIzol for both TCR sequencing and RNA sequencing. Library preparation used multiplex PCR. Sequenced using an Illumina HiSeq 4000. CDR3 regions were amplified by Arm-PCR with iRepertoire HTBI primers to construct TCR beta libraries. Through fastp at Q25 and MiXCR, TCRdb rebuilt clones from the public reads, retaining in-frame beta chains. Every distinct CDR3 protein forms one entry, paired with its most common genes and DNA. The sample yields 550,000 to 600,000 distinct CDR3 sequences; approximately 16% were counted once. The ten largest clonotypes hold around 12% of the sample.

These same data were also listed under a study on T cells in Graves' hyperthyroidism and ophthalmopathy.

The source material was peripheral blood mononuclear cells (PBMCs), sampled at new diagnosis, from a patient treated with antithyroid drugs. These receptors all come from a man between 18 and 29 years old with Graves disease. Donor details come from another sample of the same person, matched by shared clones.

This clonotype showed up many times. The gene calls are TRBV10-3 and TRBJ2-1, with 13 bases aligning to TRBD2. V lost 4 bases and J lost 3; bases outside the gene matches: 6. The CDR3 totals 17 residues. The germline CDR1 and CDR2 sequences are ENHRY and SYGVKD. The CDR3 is CAISGGTSGIYYNEQFF. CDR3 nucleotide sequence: TGTGCCATCAGTGGAGGGACTAGCGGGATCTACTACAATGAGCAGTTCTTC.

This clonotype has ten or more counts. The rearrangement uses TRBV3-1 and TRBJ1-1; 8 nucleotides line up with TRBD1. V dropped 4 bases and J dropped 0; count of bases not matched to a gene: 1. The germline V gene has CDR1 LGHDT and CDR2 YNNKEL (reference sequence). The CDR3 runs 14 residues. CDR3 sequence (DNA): TGTGCCAGCAGCCCGGACAGGGTGAACACTGAAGCTTTCTTT. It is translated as CASSPDRVNTEAFF.

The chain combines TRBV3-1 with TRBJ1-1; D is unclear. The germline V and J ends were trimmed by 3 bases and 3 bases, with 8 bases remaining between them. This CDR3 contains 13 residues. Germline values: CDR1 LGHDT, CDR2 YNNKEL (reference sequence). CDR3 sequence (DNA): TGTGCCAGCAGCCAGCTAATGGACACTGAAGCTTTCTTT. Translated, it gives CASSQLMDTEAFF.

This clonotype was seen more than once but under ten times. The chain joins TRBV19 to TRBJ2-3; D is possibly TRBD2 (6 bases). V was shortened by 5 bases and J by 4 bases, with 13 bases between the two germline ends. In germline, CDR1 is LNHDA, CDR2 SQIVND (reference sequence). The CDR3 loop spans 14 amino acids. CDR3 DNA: TGTGCCAGTAGTGGGTTGGGGGACTCAGATACGCAGTATTTT. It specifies CASSGLGDSDTQYF.

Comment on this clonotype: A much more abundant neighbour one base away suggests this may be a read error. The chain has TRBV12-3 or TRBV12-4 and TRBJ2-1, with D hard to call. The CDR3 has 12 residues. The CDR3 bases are TGTGCCAGCAGTGGCCTTCGCGATGAGCAGCTCTTC. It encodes CASSGLRDEQLF.

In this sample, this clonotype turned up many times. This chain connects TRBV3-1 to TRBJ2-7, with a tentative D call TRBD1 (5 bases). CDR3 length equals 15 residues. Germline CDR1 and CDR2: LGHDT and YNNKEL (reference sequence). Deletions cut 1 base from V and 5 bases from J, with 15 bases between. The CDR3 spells CASSQVLLVGDEQYF. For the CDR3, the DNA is TGTGCCAGCAGCCAAGTGCTTCTAGTAGGGGACGAGCAGTACTTC.

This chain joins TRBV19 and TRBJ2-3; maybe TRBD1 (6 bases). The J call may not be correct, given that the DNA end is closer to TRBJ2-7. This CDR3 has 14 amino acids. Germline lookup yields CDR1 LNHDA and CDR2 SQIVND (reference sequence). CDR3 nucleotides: TGTGCCAGTAGTCTCGGGACACGTACGGGGGAGCAGTACTTC. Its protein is CASSLGTRTGEQYF.

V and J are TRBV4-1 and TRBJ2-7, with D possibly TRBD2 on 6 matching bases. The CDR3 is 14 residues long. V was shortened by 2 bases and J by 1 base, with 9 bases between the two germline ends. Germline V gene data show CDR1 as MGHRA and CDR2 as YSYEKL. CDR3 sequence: CASSQPSESYEQYF. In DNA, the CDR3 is TGCGCCAGCAGCCAACCTAGCGAATCCTACGAGCAGTACTTC.

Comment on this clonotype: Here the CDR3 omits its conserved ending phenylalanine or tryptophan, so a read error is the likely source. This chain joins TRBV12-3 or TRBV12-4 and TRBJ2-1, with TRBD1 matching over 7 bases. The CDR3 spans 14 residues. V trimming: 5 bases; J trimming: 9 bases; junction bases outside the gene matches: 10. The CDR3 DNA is TGTGCCAGCAGTACTGGGCCAGGGGGAGCTGAGCAGTTCTCC. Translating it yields CASSTGPGGAEQFS.

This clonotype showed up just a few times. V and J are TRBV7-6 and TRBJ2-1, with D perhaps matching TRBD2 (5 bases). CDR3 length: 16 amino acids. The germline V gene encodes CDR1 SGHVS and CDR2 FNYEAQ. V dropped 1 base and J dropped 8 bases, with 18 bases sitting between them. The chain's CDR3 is CASSLGVGEIPHEQFF. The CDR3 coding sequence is TGTGCCAGCAGCTTAGGCGTCGGGGAAATCCCACATGAGCAGTTCTTC.

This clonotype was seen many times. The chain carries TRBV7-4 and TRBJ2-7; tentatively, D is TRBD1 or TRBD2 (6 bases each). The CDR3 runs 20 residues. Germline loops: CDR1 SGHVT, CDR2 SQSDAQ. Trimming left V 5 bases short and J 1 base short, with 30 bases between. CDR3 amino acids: CASSQGFRAGRPPASYEQYF. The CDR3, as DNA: TGTGCCAGCAGCCAGGGGTTCCGGGCGGGGAGACCCCCGGCTTCCTACGAGCAGTACTTC.

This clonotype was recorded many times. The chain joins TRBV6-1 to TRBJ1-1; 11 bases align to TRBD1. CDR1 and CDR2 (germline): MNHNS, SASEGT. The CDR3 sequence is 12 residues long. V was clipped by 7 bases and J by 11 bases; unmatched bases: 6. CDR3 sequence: CASTSWDRGAFF. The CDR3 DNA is TGTGCCAGCACTTCCTGGGACAGGGGGGCTTTCTTT.

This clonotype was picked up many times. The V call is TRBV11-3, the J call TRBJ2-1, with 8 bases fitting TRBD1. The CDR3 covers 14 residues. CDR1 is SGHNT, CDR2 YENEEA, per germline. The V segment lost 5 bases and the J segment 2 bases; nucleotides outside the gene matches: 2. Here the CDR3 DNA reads TGTGCCAGCAGCCGGGACAGGACCTACAATGAGCAGTTCTTC. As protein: CASSRDRTYNEQFF. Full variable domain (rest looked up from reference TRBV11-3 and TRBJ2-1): EAGVVQSPRYKIIEKKQPVAFWCNPISGHNTLYWYLQNLGQGPELLIRYENEEAVDDSQLPKDRFSAERLKGVDSTLKIQPAELGDSAVYLCASSRDRTYNEQFFGPGTRLTVL.

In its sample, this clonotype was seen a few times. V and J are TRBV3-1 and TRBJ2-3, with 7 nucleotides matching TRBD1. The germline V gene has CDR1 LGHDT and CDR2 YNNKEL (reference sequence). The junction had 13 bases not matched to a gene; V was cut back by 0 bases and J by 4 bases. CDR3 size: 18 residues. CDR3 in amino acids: CASSQDWLTGSGADTQYF. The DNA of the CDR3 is TGTGCCAGCAGCCAAGATTGGTTGACAGGGAGTGGGGCAGATACGCAGTATTTT.

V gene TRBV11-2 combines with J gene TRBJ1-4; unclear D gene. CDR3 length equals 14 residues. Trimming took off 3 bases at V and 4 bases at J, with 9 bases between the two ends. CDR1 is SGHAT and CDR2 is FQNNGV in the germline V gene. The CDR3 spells CASSFGSVNEKLFF. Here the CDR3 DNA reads TGTGCCAGCAGCTTCGGGTCAGTTAATGAAAAACTGTTTTTT.

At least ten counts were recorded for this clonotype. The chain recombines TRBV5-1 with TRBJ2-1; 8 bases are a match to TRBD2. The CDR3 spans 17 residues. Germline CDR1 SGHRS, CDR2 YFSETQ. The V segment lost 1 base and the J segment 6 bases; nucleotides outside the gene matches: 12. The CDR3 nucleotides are TGCGCCAGCAGCTTGTTCCCCTATATTACTAGCGGCAATGAGCAGTTCTTC. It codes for CASSLFPYITSGNEQFF.

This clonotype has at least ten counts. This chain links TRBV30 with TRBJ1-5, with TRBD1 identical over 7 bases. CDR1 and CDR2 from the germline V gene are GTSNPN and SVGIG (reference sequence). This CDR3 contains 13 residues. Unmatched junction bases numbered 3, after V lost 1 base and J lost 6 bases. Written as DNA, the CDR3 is TGTGCCTGGAGTGGACAGGGTAGTCAGCCCCAGCATTTT. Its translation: CAWSGQGSQPQHF.

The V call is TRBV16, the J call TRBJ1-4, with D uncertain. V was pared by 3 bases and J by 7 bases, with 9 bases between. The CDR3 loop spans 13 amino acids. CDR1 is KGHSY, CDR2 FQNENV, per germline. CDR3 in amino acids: CASSQETGEKLFF. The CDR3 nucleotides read TGTGCCAGCAGCCAGGAGACGGGTGAAAAACTGTTTTTT.

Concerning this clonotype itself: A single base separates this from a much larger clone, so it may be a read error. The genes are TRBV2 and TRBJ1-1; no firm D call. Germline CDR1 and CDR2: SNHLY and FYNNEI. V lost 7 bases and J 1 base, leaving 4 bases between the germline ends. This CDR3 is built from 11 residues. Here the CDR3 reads CASNENTEAFF. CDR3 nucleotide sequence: TGTGCCAGCAACGAGAACACTGAAGCTTTCTTT.

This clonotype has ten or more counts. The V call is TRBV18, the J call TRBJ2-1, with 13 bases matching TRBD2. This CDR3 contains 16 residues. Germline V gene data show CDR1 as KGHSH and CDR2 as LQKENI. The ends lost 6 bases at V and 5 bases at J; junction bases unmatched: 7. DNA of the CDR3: TGTGCCAGCTCCCCAACGGGACTAGCGGGAAACAATGAGCAGTTCTTC. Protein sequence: CASSPTGLAGNNEQFF.

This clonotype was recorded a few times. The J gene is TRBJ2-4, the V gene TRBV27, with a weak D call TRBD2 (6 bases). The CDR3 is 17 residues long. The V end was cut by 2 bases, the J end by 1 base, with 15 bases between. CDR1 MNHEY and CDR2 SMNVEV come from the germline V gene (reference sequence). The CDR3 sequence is CASSLGPGVSAKNIQYF. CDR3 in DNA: TGTGCCAGCAGTTTAGGGCCGGGGGTATCGGCCAAAAACATTCAGTACTTC.

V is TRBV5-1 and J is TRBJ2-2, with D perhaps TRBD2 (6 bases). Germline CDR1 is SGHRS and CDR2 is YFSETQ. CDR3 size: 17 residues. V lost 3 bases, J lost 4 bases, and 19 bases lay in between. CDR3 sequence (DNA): TGCGCCAGCAGCTGGGCGGGGTCCGAGGTCGGCACCGGGGAGCTGTTTTTT. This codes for CASSWAGSEVGTGELFF.

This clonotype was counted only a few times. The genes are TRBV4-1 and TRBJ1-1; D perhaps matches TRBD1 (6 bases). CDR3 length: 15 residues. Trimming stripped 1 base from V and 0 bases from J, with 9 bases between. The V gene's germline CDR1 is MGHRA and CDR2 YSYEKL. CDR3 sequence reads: CASSQVGDMNTEAFF. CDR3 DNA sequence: TGCGCCAGCAGCCAAGTCGGGGACATGAACACTGAAGCTTTCTTT.

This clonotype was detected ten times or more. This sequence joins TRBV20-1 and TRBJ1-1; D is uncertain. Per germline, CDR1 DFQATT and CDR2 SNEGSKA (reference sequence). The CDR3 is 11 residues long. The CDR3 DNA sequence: TGCAGGGTCTCTTTGAACACTGAAGCTTTCTTT. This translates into CRVSLNTEAFF.

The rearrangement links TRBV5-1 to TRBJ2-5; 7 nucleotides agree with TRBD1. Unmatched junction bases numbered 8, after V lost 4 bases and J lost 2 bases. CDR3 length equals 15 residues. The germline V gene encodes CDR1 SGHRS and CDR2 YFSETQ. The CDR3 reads CASSHGTATQETQYF. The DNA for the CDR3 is TGCGCCAGCAGCCATGGGACAGCAACTCAAGAGACCCAGTACTTC.

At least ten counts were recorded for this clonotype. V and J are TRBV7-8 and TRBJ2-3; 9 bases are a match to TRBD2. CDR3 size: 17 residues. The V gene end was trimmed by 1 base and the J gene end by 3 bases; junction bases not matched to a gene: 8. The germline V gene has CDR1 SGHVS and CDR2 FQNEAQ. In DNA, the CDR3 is TGTGCCAGCAGCTTAGTCGGGGGCGGGAGGGGAACAGATACGCAGTATTTT. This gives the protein CASSLVGGGRGTDTQYF.

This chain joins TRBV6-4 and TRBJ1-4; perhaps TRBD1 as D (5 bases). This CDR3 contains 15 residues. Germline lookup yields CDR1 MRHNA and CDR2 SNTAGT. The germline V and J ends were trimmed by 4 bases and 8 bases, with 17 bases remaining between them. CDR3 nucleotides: TGTGCCAGCAGTGGCCTAAGAGGGGTTTCCGAAAAACTGTTTTTT. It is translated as CASSGLRGVSEKLFF.